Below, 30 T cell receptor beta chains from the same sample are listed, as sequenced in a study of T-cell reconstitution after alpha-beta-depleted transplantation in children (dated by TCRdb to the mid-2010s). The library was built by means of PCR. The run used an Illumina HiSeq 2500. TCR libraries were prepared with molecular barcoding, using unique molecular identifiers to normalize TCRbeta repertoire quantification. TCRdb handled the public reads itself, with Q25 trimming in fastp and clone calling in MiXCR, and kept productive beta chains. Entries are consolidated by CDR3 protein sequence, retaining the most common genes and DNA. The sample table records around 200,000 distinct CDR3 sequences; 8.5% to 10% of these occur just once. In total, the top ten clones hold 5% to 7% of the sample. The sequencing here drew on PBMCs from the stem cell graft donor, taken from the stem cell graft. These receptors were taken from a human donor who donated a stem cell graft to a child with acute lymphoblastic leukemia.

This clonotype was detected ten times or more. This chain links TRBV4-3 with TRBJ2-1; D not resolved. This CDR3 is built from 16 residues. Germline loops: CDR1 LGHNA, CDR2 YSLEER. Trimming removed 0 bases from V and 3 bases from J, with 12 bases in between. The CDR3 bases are TGCGCCAGCAGCCAAGACTGGTCGGGCCTCTACAATGAGCAGTTCTTC. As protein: CASSQDWSGLYNEQFF.

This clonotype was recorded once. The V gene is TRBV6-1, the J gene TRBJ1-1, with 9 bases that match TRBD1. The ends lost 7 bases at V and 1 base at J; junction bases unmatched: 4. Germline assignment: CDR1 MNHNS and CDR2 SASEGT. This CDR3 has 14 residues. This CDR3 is CASTGTGPNTEAFF. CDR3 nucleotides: TGTGCCAGCACCGGGACAGGGCCGAACACTGAAGCTTTCTTT.

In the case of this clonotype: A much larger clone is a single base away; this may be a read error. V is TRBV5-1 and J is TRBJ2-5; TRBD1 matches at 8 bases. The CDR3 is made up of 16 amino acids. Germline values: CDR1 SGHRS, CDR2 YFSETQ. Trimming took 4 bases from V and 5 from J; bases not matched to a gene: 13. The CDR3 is CASSTITGGRMETQYF. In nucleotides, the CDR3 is TGCGCCAGCAGCACCATTACAGGGGGAAGAATGGAGACCCAGTACTTC.

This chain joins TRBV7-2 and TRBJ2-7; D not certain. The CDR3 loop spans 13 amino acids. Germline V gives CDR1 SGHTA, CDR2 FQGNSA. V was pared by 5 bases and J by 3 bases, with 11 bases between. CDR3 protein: CASSQRFGYEQYF. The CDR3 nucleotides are TGTGCCAGCAGCCAGAGGTTCGGCTACGAGCAGTACTTC.

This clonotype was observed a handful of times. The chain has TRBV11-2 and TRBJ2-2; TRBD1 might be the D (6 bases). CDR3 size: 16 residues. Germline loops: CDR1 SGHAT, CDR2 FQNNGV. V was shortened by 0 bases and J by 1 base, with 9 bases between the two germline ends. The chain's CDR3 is CASSLDWGQNTGELFF. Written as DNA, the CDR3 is TGTGCCAGCAGCTTAGATTGGGGACAGAACACCGGGGAGCTGTTTTTT. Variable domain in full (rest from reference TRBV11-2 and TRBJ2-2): EAGVAQSPRYKIIEKRQSVAFWCNPISGHATLYWYQQILGQGPKLLIQFQNNGVVDDSQLPKDRFSAERLKGVDSTLKIQPAKLEDSAVYLCASSLDWGQNTGELFFGEGSRLTVL.

Written as DNA, the CDR3 is TGCGCCAGAACCCAAATAAGCGGCTACTATGGCTACACCTTC. Amino acid sequence: CARTQISGYYGYTF. The chain combines TRBV5-1 with TRBJ1-2; the D is unclear. From germline, CDR1 is SGHRS and CDR2 YFSETQ. This CDR3 is 14 amino acids long. V lost 8 bases and J 3 bases, leaving 17 bases between the germline ends.

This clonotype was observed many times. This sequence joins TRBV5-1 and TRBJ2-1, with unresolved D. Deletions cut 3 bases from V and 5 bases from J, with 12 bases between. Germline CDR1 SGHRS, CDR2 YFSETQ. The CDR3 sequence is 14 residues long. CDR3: CASSYPDHHNEQFF. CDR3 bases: TGCGCCAGCAGCTACCCAGACCACCACAATGAGCAGTTCTTC.

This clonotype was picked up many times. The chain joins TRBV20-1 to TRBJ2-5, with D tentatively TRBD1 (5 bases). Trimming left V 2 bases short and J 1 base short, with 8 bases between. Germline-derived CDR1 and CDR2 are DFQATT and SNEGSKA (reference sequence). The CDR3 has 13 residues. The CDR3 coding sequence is TGCAGTGCTAGAAAGACAGCCCAAGAGACCCAGTACTTC. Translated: CSARKTAQETQYF.

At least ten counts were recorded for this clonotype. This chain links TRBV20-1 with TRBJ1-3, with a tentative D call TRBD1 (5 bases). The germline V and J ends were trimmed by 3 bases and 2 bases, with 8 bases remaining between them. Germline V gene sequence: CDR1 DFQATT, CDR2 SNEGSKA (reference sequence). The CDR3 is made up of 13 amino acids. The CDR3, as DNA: TGCAGTGCTAGTCCAGGGACTGGAAACACCATATATTTT. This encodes CSASPGTGNTIYF.

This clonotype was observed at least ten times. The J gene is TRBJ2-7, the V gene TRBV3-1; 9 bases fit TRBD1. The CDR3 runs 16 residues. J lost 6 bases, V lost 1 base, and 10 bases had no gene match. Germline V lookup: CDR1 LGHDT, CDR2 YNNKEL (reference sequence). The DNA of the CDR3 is TGTGCCAGCAGCCAAGGGTTGGGACAGGGAACAGGCGAGCAGTACTTC. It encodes CASSQGLGQGTGEQYF.

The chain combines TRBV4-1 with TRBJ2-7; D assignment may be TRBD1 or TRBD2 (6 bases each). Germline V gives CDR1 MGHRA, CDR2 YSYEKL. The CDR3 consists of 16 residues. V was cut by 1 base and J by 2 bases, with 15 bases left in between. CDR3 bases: TGCGCCAGCAGCCAAGGGGGGGCCGACCCGACCTACGAGCAGTACTTC. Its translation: CASSQGGADPTYEQYF.

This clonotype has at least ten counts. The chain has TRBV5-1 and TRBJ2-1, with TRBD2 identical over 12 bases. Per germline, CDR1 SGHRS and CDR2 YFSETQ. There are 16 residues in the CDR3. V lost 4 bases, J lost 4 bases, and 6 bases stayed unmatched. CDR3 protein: CASSTGTSGPYNEQFF. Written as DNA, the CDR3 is TGCGCCAGCAGCACCGGGACTAGCGGGCCGTACAATGAGCAGTTCTTC.

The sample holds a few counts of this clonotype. The CDR3 DNA reads as TGTGCCTGGAGTGTACAAGGGACGGCAGATACGCAGTATTTT. Protein product: CAWSVQGTADTQYF. The chain has TRBV30 and TRBJ2-3; TRBD1 or TRBD2 may be the D gene (5 bases each). This CDR3 has 14 residues. Per germline, CDR1 GTSNPN and CDR2 SVGIG (reference sequence). V gave up 0 bases and J gave up 4 bases, with 11 bases separating them.

The chain's CDR3 is CASSQIPSWRGGPNEQFF. The CDR3 DNA sequence: TGTGCCAGCAGCCAAATCCCCTCCTGGCGGGGGGGCCCCAATGAGCAGTTCTTC. The chain combines TRBV11-2 with TRBJ2-1; 9 bases are shared with TRBD2. The CDR3 length is 18 residues. The germline CDR1 and CDR2 sequences are SGHAT and FQNNGV. V shed 5 bases, J shed 6 bases, and the junction held 17 bases outside the gene matches.

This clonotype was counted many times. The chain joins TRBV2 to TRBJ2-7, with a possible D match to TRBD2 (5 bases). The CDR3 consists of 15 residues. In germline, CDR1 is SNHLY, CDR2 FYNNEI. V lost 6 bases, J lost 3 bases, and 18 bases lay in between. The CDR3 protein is CASRKNLASSYEQYF. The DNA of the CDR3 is TGTGCCAGCAGGAAAAATTTGGCTAGCAGCTACGAGCAGTACTTC.

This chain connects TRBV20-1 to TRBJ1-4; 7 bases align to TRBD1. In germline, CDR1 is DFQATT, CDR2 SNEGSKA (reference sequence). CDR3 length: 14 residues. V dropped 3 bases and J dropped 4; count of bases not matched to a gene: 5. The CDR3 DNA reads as TGCAGTGCTAGTACGGGACAGCGTAATGAAAAACTGTTTTTT. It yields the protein CSASTGQRNEKLFF.

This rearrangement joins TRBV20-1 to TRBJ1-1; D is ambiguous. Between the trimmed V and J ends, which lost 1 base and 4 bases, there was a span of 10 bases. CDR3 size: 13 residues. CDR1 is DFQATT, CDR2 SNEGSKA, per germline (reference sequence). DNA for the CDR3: TGCAGTGCTAGAGTTGGTGGGAGCACTGAAGCTTTCTTT. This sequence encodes CSARVGGSTEAFF.

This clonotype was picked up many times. DNA for the CDR3: TGTGCCAGCAGCTTAGTCCAATCCGGGGGAGCGGGTTTCACCGGGGAGCTGTTTTTT. Residues: CASSLVQSGGAGFTGELFF. The chain has TRBV7-8 and TRBJ2-2, with D possibly being TRBD2 (6 bases). The CDR3 runs to 19 residues. The V and J ends lost 1 base and 4 bases respectively, with 22 bases between them. The germline V gene encodes CDR1 SGHVS and CDR2 FQNEAQ.

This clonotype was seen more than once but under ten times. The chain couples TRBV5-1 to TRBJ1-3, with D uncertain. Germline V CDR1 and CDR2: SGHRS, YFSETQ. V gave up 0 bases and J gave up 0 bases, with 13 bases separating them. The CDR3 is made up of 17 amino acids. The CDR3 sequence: CASSLDWARSSGNTIYF. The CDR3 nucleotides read TGCGCCAGCAGCTTGGACTGGGCCCGTAGCTCTGGAAACACCATATATTTT.

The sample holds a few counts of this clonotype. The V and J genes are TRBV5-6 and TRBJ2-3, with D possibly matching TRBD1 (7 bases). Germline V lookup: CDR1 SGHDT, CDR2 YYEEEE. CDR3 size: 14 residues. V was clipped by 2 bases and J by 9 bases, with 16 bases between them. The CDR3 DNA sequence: TGTGCCAGCAGCTTTGGAGGGGGCCGCGAGACGCAGTATTTT. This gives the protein CASSFGGGRETQYF.

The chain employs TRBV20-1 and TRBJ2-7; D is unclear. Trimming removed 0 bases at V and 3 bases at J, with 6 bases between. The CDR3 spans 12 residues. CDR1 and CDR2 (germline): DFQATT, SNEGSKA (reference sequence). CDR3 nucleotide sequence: TGCAGTGCTAGAGACAGATACTACGAGCAGTACTTC. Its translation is CSARDRYYEQYF.

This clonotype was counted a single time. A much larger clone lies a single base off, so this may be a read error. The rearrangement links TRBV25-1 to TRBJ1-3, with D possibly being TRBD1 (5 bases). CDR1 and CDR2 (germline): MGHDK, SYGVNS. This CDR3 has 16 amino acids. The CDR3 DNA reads TGTGCCAGCAGCCGAGACCCCTCGGGACGTGGAAGCACCATATATTTT. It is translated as CASSRDPSGRGSTIYF.

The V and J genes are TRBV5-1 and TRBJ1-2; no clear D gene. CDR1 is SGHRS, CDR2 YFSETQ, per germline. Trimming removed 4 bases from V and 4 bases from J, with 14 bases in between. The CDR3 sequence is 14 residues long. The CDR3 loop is CASSLMVSGYGYTF. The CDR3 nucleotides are TGCGCCAGCAGCCTCATGGTGTCAGGCTATGGCTACACCTTC.

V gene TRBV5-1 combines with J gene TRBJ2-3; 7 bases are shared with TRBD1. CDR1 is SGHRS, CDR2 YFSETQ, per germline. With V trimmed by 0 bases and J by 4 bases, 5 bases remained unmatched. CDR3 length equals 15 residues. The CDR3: CASSLAGQVSDTQYF. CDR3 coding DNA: TGCGCCAGCAGCTTGGCCGGACAGGTATCAGATACGCAGTATTTT.

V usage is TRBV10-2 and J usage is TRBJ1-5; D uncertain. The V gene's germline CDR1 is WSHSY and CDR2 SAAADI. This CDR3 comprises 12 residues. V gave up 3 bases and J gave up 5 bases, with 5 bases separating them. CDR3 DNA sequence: TGCGCCAGCAGTGACGGGGATCAGCCCCAGCATTTT. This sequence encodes CASSDGDQPQHF.

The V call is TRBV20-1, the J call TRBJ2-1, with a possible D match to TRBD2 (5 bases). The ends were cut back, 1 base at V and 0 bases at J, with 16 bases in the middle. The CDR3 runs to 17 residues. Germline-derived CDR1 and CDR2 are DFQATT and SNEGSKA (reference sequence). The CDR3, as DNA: TGCAGTGCTAGAGTTTCCGGGGTCCCTAGCTCCTACAATGAGCAGTTCTTC. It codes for CSARVSGVPSSYNEQFF.

CDR3 sequence: CASSLAWAGGPADTQYF. The CDR3 nucleotides read TGCGCCAGCAGCTTGGCCTGGGCGGGGGGGCCCGCAGATACGCAGTATTTT. The chain joins TRBV5-1 to TRBJ2-3; 9 nucleotides agree with TRBD2. The V segment lost 0 bases and the J segment 4 bases; nucleotides outside the gene matches: 9. The CDR3 spans 17 residues. Per germline, CDR1 SGHRS and CDR2 YFSETQ.

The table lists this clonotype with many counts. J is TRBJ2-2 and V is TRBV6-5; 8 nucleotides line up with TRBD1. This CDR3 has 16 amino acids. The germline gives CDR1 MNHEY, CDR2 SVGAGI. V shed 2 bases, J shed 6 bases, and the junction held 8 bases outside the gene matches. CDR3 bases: TGTGCCAGCAGTTACGCGTCGCCAGGGGGCCCCGGGGAGCTGTTTTTT. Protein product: CASSYASPGGPGELFF.

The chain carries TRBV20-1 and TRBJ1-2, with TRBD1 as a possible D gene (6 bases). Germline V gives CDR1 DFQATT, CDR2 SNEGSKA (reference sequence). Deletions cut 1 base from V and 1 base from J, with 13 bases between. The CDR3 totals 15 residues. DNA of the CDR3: TGCAGTGCTAGAGTGGACAGCCCTCGTAACTATGGCTACACCTTC. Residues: CSARVDSPRNYGYTF.

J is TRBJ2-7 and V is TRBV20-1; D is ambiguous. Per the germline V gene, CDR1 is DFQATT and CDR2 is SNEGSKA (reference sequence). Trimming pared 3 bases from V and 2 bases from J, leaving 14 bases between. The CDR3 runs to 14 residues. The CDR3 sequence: CSASPLPVAYEQYF. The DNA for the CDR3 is TGCAGTGCTAGCCCCCTCCCAGTGGCCTACGAGCAGTACTTC.